What follows are 25 T cell receptor beta chains derived from one specimen sequenced in a study of tissue T cells after allogeneic stem cell transplantation. The assay was immunoSEQ multiplex PCR, and TCRdb's table has in-frame clones only and misses some. The sample contains 40,000 to 60,000 clones, over 65% of which appear only once. Sample: sorted cells pooled from one or two spleens. These receptors were obtained from a pool of C57BL/6 mice in good health.

Concerning this clone itself: The gene names here belong to mouse. The CDR3 end lies 1 residue beyond the end of the read and is filled in from the germline J gene. The J gene is TRBJ2-1, the V gene TRBV12-1; D remains ambiguous. V lost 0 bases and J lost 6, with 8 bases in between. CDR1 is SGHSN, CDR2 HYEKVE, per germline. The CDR3 consists of 13 residues. CDR3 bases read: TGTGCCAGCTCTCTCGAGGCAGTTGCTGAGCAGTTC. Its translation: CASSLEAVAEQF. From start to end, the CDR3 is CASSLEAVAEQFF.

A word on this clone: Gene names and germline match the mouse. The CDR3 extends 1 residue past the end of the read, so its final part is completed from the germline J gene. The chain couples TRBV20 to TRBJ1-2; no firm D call. The germline CDR1 and CDR2 sequences are GFQATS and STVNSAI. Trimming stripped 4 bases from V and 0 bases from J, with 6 bases between. CDR3 length: 12 amino acids. The sequenced part of the CDR3 DNA is TGTGGTGCTAACAATGCAAACTCCGACTACACC. This codes for CGANNANSDYT. The entire CDR3 is CGANNANSDYTF.

This clone was seen only a few times. The gene names here belong to mouse. The read is 1 residue too short to cover the CDR3 end, so that end is filled in from the germline J gene. The chain recombines TRBV5 with TRBJ2-7; the D is unclear. The CDR3 loop spans 13 amino acids. Trimming took 3 bases from V and 0 from J, leaving 6 bases between them. CDR1 is LGHNA and CDR2 is YNLKQL in the germline V gene (reference sequence). The CDR3 spells CASSQGSSYEQYF. The DNA read from the CDR3 is TGTGCCAGCAGCCAGGGGAGCTCCTATGAACAGTAC.

This clone showed up just a few times. Gene names denote mouse genes. The observed sequence ends 1 residue before the CDR3 terminus, with the missing tail filled in from the germline J gene. J is TRBJ2-7 and V is TRBV1, with 10 bases matching TRBD2. In germline, CDR1 is NSQYPW, CDR2 LRSPGD (reference sequence). V shed 0 bases and J 6 bases; nucleotides not matched to a gene: 8. The CDR3 runs to 16 residues. CDR3 residues: CTCSADWGGAGVEQYF. CDR3 DNA (partial): TGCACCTGCAGTGCAGACTGGGGGGGCGCGGGAGTTGAACAGTAC.

Turning to this clone: Mouse names are used for the genes. The read finishes 1 residue shy of the CDR3 end, and the germline J gene is used to complete it. This chain uses TRBV5 with TRBJ2-5; no reliable D call. V lost 2 bases and J lost 0, with 12 bases in between. Germline V lookup: CDR1 LGHNA, CDR2 YNLKQL (reference sequence). The CDR3 runs to 16 residues. The CDR3 reads CASSQRLALNQDTQYF. CDR3 DNA, as far as it was read: TGTGCCAGCAGCCAACGGCTGGCCCTTAACCAAGACACCCAGTAC.

This clone was recorded once. Mouse names are used for the genes. Read coverage stops 1 residue before the CDR3 terminus; the germline J gene supplies the remainder. V usage is TRBV26 and J usage is TRBJ1-2; D perhaps matches TRBD1 (6 bases). This CDR3 is built from 13 residues. Trimming stripped 3 bases from V and 2 bases from J, with 7 bases between. The germline gives CDR1 KGHPV, CDR2 FQNQEV (reference sequence). CDR3 bases read: TGTGCCAGCAGTCTTGGACAGAACTCCGACTACACC. It encodes CASSLGQNSDYT. The CDR3 in its entirety is CASSLGQNSDYTF. The entire variable domain, with the rest obtained from reference TRBV26 and TRBJ1-2, is as follows: NSKVIQTPRYLVKGQGQKAKMRCIPEKGHPVVFWYQQNKNNEFKFLINFQNQEVLQQIDMTEKRFSAECPSNSPCSLEIQSSEAGDSALYLCASSLGQNSDYTFGSGTRLLVI.

Notes on this clone: The gene symbols are mouse symbols. The read ends 1 residue shy of where the CDR3 ends; the end is completed using the germline J gene. The chain is built from TRBV15 and TRBJ2-4, with a possible D match to TRBD1 (5 bases). Germline loops: CDR1 SGHND, CDR2 FRSKSL. The V end lost 8 bases, the J end lost 4 bases, and 10 bases lay between the germline ends. CDR3 size: 12 residues. The CDR3 DNA, read in part, is TGTGCCAGCTCCTTAGGGGAAAACACCTTGTAC. Protein sequence: CASSLGENTLY. The entire CDR3 reads CASSLGENTLYF.

Regarding this clone: These gene names are mouse names. With the read ending 1 residue before the CDR3 end, the germline J gene is used to fill in that end. J is TRBJ2-7 and V is TRBV12-2, with 9 bases identical to TRBD2. The junction had 9 bases not matched to a gene; V was cut back by 1 base and J by 6 bases. This CDR3 has 15 residues. CDR1 and CDR2 (germline): SGHLS, HYDKME. The DNA read from the CDR3 is TGTGCCAGCTCTCTGGAGGGGTGGGGGGGCACTGAACAGTAC. Translating gives CASSLEGWGGTEQY. The entire CDR3 is CASSLEGWGGTEQYF.

Worth noting for this clone: Any gene name here is a mouse gene name. The CDR3 goes on 1 residue after the read ends, and that part is filled in from the germline J gene. This rearrangement joins TRBV14 to TRBJ2-4; D possibly uses TRBD1 or TRBD2 (5 bases each). The CDR3 sequence is 13 residues long. Trimming removed 4 bases from V and 0 bases from J, with 6 bases in between. Germline V gives CDR1 SGHDT, CDR2 FRDEAV. The CDR3 sequence: CASSRDSQNTLYF. Partial CDR3 DNA: TGTGCCAGCAGTCGGGACAGTCAAAACACCTTGTAC.

With respect to this clone: Gene names refer to mouse genes. Read data end 1 residue before the CDR3 end; the end is taken from the germline J gene. The gene calls are TRBV23 and TRBJ2-2. The length of the CDR3 is 16 residues. Germline V lookup: CDR1 KGHTA, CDR2 FQNQQP. The CDR3 DNA, read in part, is TGCTCCAGCAGTCAATCGGGGCGGCAAAACACCGGGCAGCTCTAC. Translated, it gives CSSSQSGRQNTGQLY. The entire CDR3 protein reads CSSSQSGRQNTGQLYF.

As to this clone: Mouse gene names and germline throughout. The missing CDR3 end, 1 residue past where the read stops, is filled in from the germline J gene. The V and J genes are TRBV1 and TRBJ2-5; tentatively, D is TRBD1 or TRBD2 (6 bases each). The CDR3 extends over 15 amino acids. V lost 4 bases to trimming and J lost 2 bases, with 13 bases between them. Germline V gene sequence: CDR1 NSQYPW, CDR2 LRSPGD (reference sequence). CDR3 DNA, as far as it was read: TGCACCTGCAGTGGTGGGGGCGCGGGCCAAGACACCCAGTAC. Translating gives CTCSGGGAGQDTQY. The CDR3 reads in full as CTCSGGGAGQDTQYF.

A word on this clone: Gene names denote mouse genes. The part of the CDR3 DNA that was read is TGTGCCAGCAGCCAAGAACCTGGGGGCGCAGAAACGCTGTAT. It specifies CASSQEPGGAETLY. The full CDR3 is CASSQEPGGAETLYF. The chain carries TRBV2 and TRBJ2-3, with a tentative D call TRBD2 (7 bases). The CDR3 is cut off 1 residue early in the read; its end comes from the germline J gene. Germline V gene lookup returns CDR1 LGHNA and CDR2 YSYQKL. The V gene lost 0 bases and the J gene lost 3 bases, with 10 bases spanning the gap. The CDR3 spans 15 residues.

This clone has a single count. Mouse names are used for the genes. The read ends 1 residue before the CDR3 terminus; that terminus is restored from the germline J gene. The chain carries TRBV2 and TRBJ1-3, with D unresolved. The CDR3 contains 13 residues. The germline gives CDR1 LGHNA, CDR2 YSYQKL. The V and J ends lost 0 bases and 2 bases respectively, with 2 bases between them. This CDR3 reads CASSQETGNTLYF. The sequenced CDR3 bases are TGTGCCAGCAGCCAAGAGACTGGAAATACGCTCTAT. Drawing the rest from reference TRBV2 and TRBJ1-3, the complete variable domain is DPKIIQKPKYLVAVTGSEKILICEQYLGHNAMYWYRQSAKKPLEFMFSYSYQKLMDNQTASSRFQPQSSKKNHLDLQITALKPDDSATYFCASSQETGNTLYFGEGSRLIVV.

Comments on this clone: Gene names denote mouse genes. The sequence runs out 1 residue before the end of the CDR3; the remainder is reconstructed from the germline J gene. V and J are TRBV16 and TRBJ1-4; D ambiguous. Per germline, CDR1 SGHSA and CDR2 FRNQAP. Trimming shortened V by 5 bases and J by 0 bases, and 10 bases separated the two germline ends. The CDR3 is 15 residues long. The CDR3 DNA, read in part, is TGTGCAAGCAGCCCCCATAAGTTTTCCAACGAAAGATTATTT. Its translation is CASSPHKFSNERLF. The CDR3 as a whole reads CASSPHKFSNERLFF.

Points on this clone: Gene names denote mouse genes. The CDR3 end lies 1 residue beyond the end of the read and is filled in from the germline J gene. The rearrangement joins TRBV3 to TRBJ2-1; the D is unclear. Trimming took off 2 bases at V and 3 bases at J, with 5 bases between the two ends. Germline-derived CDR1 and CDR2 are SNHLY and FYNGKV (reference sequence). The length of the CDR3 is 13 residues. Partial CDR3 DNA: TGTGCCAGCAGCTTACGCAGCTATGCTGAGCAGTTC. This translates into CASSLRSYAEQF. The CDR3 in its entirety is CASSLRSYAEQFF.

This clone was seen a few times. Mouse gene names apply. Read sequence stops 1 residue before the CDR3 end, and the germline J gene provides the missing end. The chain carries TRBV29 and TRBJ1-5; D is unclear. This CDR3 is 14 amino acids long. CDR1 and CDR2 (germline): MSHET, SYDVDS. Trimming took 2 bases from V and 0 from J, leaving 5 bases between them. The CDR3 is CASSLQYNNQAPLF. The sequenced CDR3 bases are TGTGCTAGCAGTTTACAGTATAACAACCAGGCTCCGCTT. The full variable domain, completed using reference TRBV29 and TRBJ1-5, is DMKVTQMPRYLIKRMGENVLLECGQDMSHETMYWYRQDPGLGLQLIYISYDVDSNSEGDIPKGYRVSRKKREHFSLILDSAKTNQTSVYFCASSLQYNNQAPLFGEGTRLSVL.

With regard to this clone: Gene labels here are mouse ones. The CDR3 goes on 1 residue after the read ends, and that part is filled in from the germline J gene. The J gene is TRBJ1-2, the V gene TRBV4, with 10 bases aligning to TRBD1. The CDR3 runs to 15 residues. With V trimmed by 5 bases and J by 4 bases, 7 bases remained unmatched. The V gene's germline CDR1 is LGHDT and CDR2 YNNKQL (reference sequence). The part of the CDR3 DNA that was read is TGTGCCAGCAGCCCGCGACAGGGGGCAGCCTCCGACTACACC. This gives the protein CASSPRQGAASDYT. The CDR3, in full, reads CASSPRQGAASDYTF.

Worth noting for this clone: All gene names here are mouse names. Read coverage stops 1 residue before the CDR3 terminus; the germline J gene supplies the remainder. The rearrangement links TRBV3 to TRBJ1-4; no reliable D call. Germline V gene lookup returns CDR1 SNHLY and CDR2 FYNGKV (reference sequence). Trimming took 5 bases from V and 0 from J, leaving 7 bases between them. There are 14 residues in the CDR3. The part of the CDR3 DNA that was read is TGTGCCAGCAGCCCGGGAATTTCCAACGAAAGATTATTT. This translates into CASSPGISNERLF. The CDR3 reads in full as CASSPGISNERLFF.

Details on this clone: Gene labels here are mouse ones. The read gets to within 1 residue of the CDR3 end, and the germline J gene fills in the rest. The chain employs TRBV14 and TRBJ2-5; the match to TRBD2 covers 9 bases. Looked up from germline, CDR1 is SGHDT and CDR2 is FRDEAV. The ends lost 0 bases at V and 0 bases at J; junction bases unmatched: 5. The CDR3 covers 17 residues. The part of the CDR3 DNA that was read is TGTGCCAGCAGTTTCTTTCTGGGGGGGACTAACCAAGACACCCAGTAC. This codes for CASSFFLGGTNQDTQY. The whole CDR3 sequence is CASSFFLGGTNQDTQYF.

This clone has only one observation. The gene symbols are mouse symbols. The CDR3 end is not reached by the read, which stops 1 residue before it; the germline J gene fills it in. Additional DNA sequences in this sample encode the identical CDR3. The chain recombines TRBV20 with TRBJ1-1; D ambiguous. CDR1 is GFQATS, CDR2 STVNSAI, per germline. The ends were cut back, 1 base at V and 1 base at J, with 4 bases in the middle. The CDR3 has 12 amino acids. The CDR3: CGARGVNTEVFF. The CDR3 DNA, read in part, is TGTGGTGCTAGGGGGGTGAACACAGAAGTCTTC.

As concerns this clone: The genes and germline here are from mouse. The sequenced fragment ends 1 residue before the CDR3 boundary, so the rest is inferred from the germline J gene. The chain has TRBV13-3 and TRBJ2-7; no firm D call. Trimming removed 2 bases from V and 0 bases from J, with 6 bases in between. The germline CDR1 and CDR2 sequences are NNHDY and SYVADS. The CDR3 sequence is 13 residues long. The DNA read from the CDR3 is TGTGCCAGCAGTGAATACAGCTCCTATGAACAGTAC. This gives the protein CASSEYSSYEQY. The full CDR3 protein is CASSEYSSYEQYF.

As regards this clone: The gene names given are mouse names. Read data end 1 residue before the CDR3 end; the end is taken from the germline J gene. The gene calls are TRBV31 and TRBJ2-7; the D call may be TRBD1 or TRBD2 (5 bases each). Germline V gene sequence: CDR1 GKSSPN, CDR2 SITVG. V dropped 0 bases and J dropped 0 bases, with 9 bases sitting between them. The CDR3 runs 14 residues. CDR3 sequence reads: CAWSLAGDSYEQYF. CDR3 DNA, as far as it was read: TGTGCCTGGAGTCTAGCGGGGGACTCCTATGAACAGTAC.

This clone was seen more than once but under ten times. Germline and genes here are mouse. This chain's CDR3 is CASSQDWLGAYEQYF. CDR3 DNA (partial): TGTGCCAGCAGCCAAGATTGGTTGGGGGCGTATGAACAGTAC. The chain joins TRBV2 to TRBJ2-7; D possibly matches TRBD1 or TRBD2 (6 bases each). The observed sequence ends 1 residue before the CDR3 terminus, with the missing tail filled in from the germline J gene. The germline V gene has CDR1 LGHNA and CDR2 YSYQKL. The CDR3 totals 15 residues. Trimming pared 0 bases from V and 4 bases from J, leaving 13 bases between.

A word on this clone: These gene names are mouse names. The read is 1 residue too short to cover the CDR3 end, so that end is filled in from the germline J gene. The gene calls are TRBV19 and TRBJ2-7; 8 bases match TRBD2. The CDR3 consists of 14 residues. From germline, CDR1 is FNHDT and CDR2 SITEND (reference sequence). V shed 5 bases and J 0 bases; nucleotides not matched to a gene: 4. CDR3 protein: CASSWGASSYEQYF. Incomplete CDR3 DNA: TGTGCCAGCAGCTGGGGGGCGTCCTCCTATGAACAGTAC.

With regard to this clone: The genes and germline here are from mouse. The read finishes 1 residue shy of the CDR3 end, and the germline J gene is used to complete it. The chain combines TRBV2 with TRBJ2-4; the match to TRBD2 covers 12 bases. After removal of 1 base from V and 12 bases from J, the junction contained 5 bases not matched to a gene. In germline, CDR1 is LGHNA, CDR2 YSYQKL. This CDR3 region has 14 residues. Partial CDR3 DNA: TGTGCCAGCAGCCAAGGGACTGGGGGGGGGCTGTTGTAC. Translating gives CASSQGTGGGLLY. The whole CDR3 protein is CASSQGTGGGLLYF. The full variable domain, its missing parts supplied by reference TRBV2 and TRBJ2-4, is DPKIIQKPKYLVAVTGSEKILICEQYLGHNAMYWYRQSAKKPLEFMFSYSYQKLMDNQTASSRFQPQSSKKNHLDLQITALKPDDSATYFCASSQGTGGGLLYFGAGTRLSVL.